The 10 T cell receptor beta chains below were found in one sample sequenced in a study of blood T cell repertoires in COVID-19. Clones were read by immunoSEQ multiplex PCR, and TCRdb kept only the in-frame ones, dropping some. This table has some 64,000 clones, 70% to 85% appearing once. What was sequenced was peripheral blood. Receptors originate from a man in his sixties with acute or convalescent COVID-19.

This chain joins TRBV7-2 and TRBJ2-2; TRBD1 might be the D (5 bases). Germline lookup yields CDR1 SGHTA and CDR2 FQGNSA. V lost 3 bases to trimming and J lost 5 bases, with 13 bases between them. The CDR3 is made up of 15 amino acids. The CDR3 nucleotides read TGTGCCAGCAGCTTTGTCAGGGTGAGGACCGGGGAGCTGTTTTTT. It encodes CASSFVRVRTGELFF.

This chain connects TRBV27 to TRBJ1-6; TRBD1 matches 7 bases. The CDR3 spans 14 residues. The germline gives CDR1 MNHEY, CDR2 SMNVEV (reference sequence). J gave up 7 bases and V 3 bases, and 3 bases lay outside the gene matches. The DNA for the CDR3 is TGTGCCAGCAGTTTCCGGGACAGAAATTCACCCCTCCACTTT. Amino acid sequence: CASSFRDRNSPLHF.

This chain connects TRBV5-6 to TRBJ2-3; 10 bases are a match to TRBD2. Trimming removed 4 bases from V and 4 bases from J; junction bases left unmatched: 12. This CDR3 spans 17 amino acids. CDR1 and CDR2 from the germline V gene are SGHDT and YYEEEE. The CDR3 spells CASSPGEREGRADTQYF. The CDR3 nucleotides are TGTGCCAGCAGCCCCGGAGAGCGGGAGGGCCGAGCAGATACGCAGTATTTT.

The chain carries TRBV6-2 or TRBV6-3 and TRBJ2-7; D possibly corresponds to TRBD2 (6 bases). Germline V gene lookup returns CDR1 MNHEY and CDR2 SVGEGT. V was trimmed by 0 bases and J by 4 bases, leaving 22 bases between them. This CDR3 contains 18 residues. CDR3 region: CASSYSTGSGAWDYEQYF. CDR3 coding DNA: TGTGCCAGCAGTTACTCTACCGGGAGTGGGGCCTGGGATTACGAGCAGTACTTC.

The J gene is TRBJ1-1, the V gene TRBV10-3; 7 bases are a match to TRBD1. This CDR3 comprises 16 residues. Germline V lookup: CDR1 ENHRY, CDR2 SYGVKD. Trimming cost V 1 base and J 1 base; bases outside gene matches: 6. The CDR3 coding sequence is TGTGCCATCAGTGAGTACAGGGGCAACCCGAACACTGAAGCTTTCTTT. Translated, it gives CAISEYRGNPNTEAFF.

The V call is TRBV18, the J call TRBJ1-3; 10 nucleotides align to TRBD1. V gave up 6 bases and J gave up 4 bases; unmatched junction bases: 6. Germline CDR1 KGHSH, CDR2 LQKENI. The CDR3 is 15 amino acids. CDR3: CASSRQGAEGNTIYF. The DNA for the CDR3 is TGTGCCAGCTCTCGACAGGGGGCAGAAGGAAACACCATATATTTT.

The chain is built from TRBV11-2 and TRBJ1-1; 7 nucleotides line up with TRBD1. This CDR3 spans 14 amino acids. V was pared by 4 bases and J by 4 bases, with 6 bases of the junction left unmatched. CDR1 and CDR2 from the germline V gene are SGHAT and FQNNGV. CDR3 in amino acids: CASSSDRAPTEAFF. CDR3 nucleotides: TGTGCCAGCAGCTCCGACAGGGCTCCCACTGAAGCTTTCTTT.

This clone was seen once. The chain has TRBV6-6 and TRBJ2-5; 10 nucleotides align to TRBD1. V was pared by 7 bases and J by 4 bases, with 3 bases of the junction left unmatched. The length of the CDR3 is 13 residues. Germline-derived CDR1 and CDR2 are MNHNY and SVGAGI (reference sequence). The CDR3 loop reads CASTRDRGETQYF. The CDR3 region has the DNA TGTGCCAGCACCCGGGACAGGGGAGAGACCCAGTACTTC.

This sequence joins TRBV18 and TRBJ1-2, with TRBD1 as a possible D gene (5 bases). The CDR3 has 17 residues. V lost 2 bases and J lost 0, with 16 bases in between. Germline V gene data show CDR1 as KGHSH and CDR2 as LQKENI. CDR3 nucleotides: TGTGCCAGCTCACCAATGGTCTTGAAAGGGGCTAACTATGGCTACACCTTC. Translating gives CASSPMVLKGANYGYTF.

The J gene is TRBJ2-7, the V gene TRBV5-1; D perhaps matches TRBD2 (5 bases). Germline values: CDR1 SGHRS, CDR2 YFSETQ. V was shortened by 3 bases and J by 3 bases, with 7 bases between the two germline ends. The CDR3 has 12 residues. Here the CDR3 DNA reads TGCGCCAGCAGCTCGGGATACTACGAGCAGTACTTC. It codes for CASSSGYYEQYF.